This is a list of T cell receptor beta chains from one sample in a study of breast tumors, draining lymph nodes, adjacent tissues. TCRdb reprocessed the multiplex PCR reads with MiXCR, giving one entry per CDR3 protein. The sample comprises approximately 13,000 distinct CDR3 sequences, more than 50% of which are singletons, and approximately 30% rests with the top ten. The sample was tumor-adjacent breast tissue. Source of these receptors: a female donor with breast cancer. Some clones in this sample may be carry-over from other donors' samples. Each CDR3 is given with its conserved first and last residue. A D gene is named only where the DNA matches it firmly. Size is omitted from some rows. Given values are once, few, many or a class for expanded clones.

V	J	D	size	length	CDR3	DNA
TRBV20-1	TRBJ2-1	TRBD2	many	16	CSARGLAGNAYNEQFF	TGCAGTGCTAGGGGACTAGCGGGAAACGCCTACAATGAGCAGTTCTTC
TRBV20-1	TRBJ1-6	-	medium-sized	13	CSARAKYNSPLHF	TGCAGTGCTAGAGCCAAGTATAATTCACCCCTCCACTTT
TRBV5-1	TRBJ1-2	-	-	14	CASSLGQQVYGYTF	TGCGCCAGCAGCTTGGGACAGCAGGTCTATGGCTACACCTTC
TRBV20-1	TRBJ2-3	-	-	14	CSARVSSKADTQYF	TGCAGTGCTAGAGTTTCTAGCAAGGCAGATACGCAGTATTTT
TRBV10-2	TRBJ1-2	-	-	11	CASSVGNGYTF	TGCGCCAGCAGTGTGGGGAATGGCTACACCTTC
TRBV11-3	TRBJ2-1	TRBD2	-	14	CASSQIAGRPEQFF	TGTGCCAGCAGCCAGATAGCGGGAAGGCCTGAGCAGTTCTTC
TRBV12-3/TRBV12-4	TRBJ1-1	-	many	14	CASRRRQKNTEAFF	TGTGCCAGCAGACGGAGACAGAAGAACACTGAAGCTTTCTTT
TRBV7-3	TRBJ1-2	-	-	15	CASSLGLGAGYGYTF	TGTGCCAGCAGCTTAGGTCTAGGGGCGGGCTATGGCTACACCTTC
TRBV12-5	TRBJ1-3	-	-	11	CASGSEDAIYF	TGTGCTAGTGGTTCTGAAGACGCCATATATTTT
TRBV6-1	TRBJ1-1	-	-	14	CASSENGAGDEAFF	TGTGCCAGCAGTGAAAATGGAGCAGGGGATGAAGCTTTCTTT
TRBV5-1	TRBJ2-3	-	medium-sized	13	CASSEGSTDTQYF	TGCGCCAGCAGCGAGGGTTCTACAGATACGCAGTATTTT
TRBV14	TRBJ2-6	TRBD1	-	17	CASSPGTGEAGANVLTF	TGTGCCAGCAGCCCTGGGACAGGGGAAGCTGGGGCCAACGTCCTGACTTTC
TRBV11-3	TRBJ2-7	TRBD1	-	15	CASSLAETGESEQYF	TGTGCCAGCAGCTTAGCCGAGACAGGGGAGAGCGAGCAGTACTTC
TRBV5-6	TRBJ2-1	TRBD2	-	17	CASSLGLAGGPYGEQFF	TGTGCCAGCAGCTTGGGGCTAGCGGGAGGGCCTTATGGTGAGCAGTTCTTC
TRBV19	TRBJ1-3	-	-	16	CASSRDGPSSGNTIYF	TGTGCCAGTAGTAGAGACGGACCGAGCTCTGGAAACACCATATATTTT
TRBV2	TRBJ1-4	-	few	13	CASSGLQIGKLVF	TGTGCTAGCAGCGGGCTCCAGATAGGAAAACTGGTTTTT
TRBV29-1	TRBJ1-2	-	-	14	CSVEGTGESYGYTF	TGCAGCGTTGAAGGGACGGGGGAGAGCTATGGCTACACCTTC
TRBV20-1	TRBJ1-4	-	once	14	CSARVEGAGEKLFF	TGCAGTGCTAGAGTAGAGGGAGCCGGTGAAAAACTGTTTTTT
TRBV2	TRBJ1-1	-	-	18	CASSEPTWVGRDNTEAFF	TGTGCCAGCAGTGAACCCACCTGGGTGGGCAGGGACAATACTGAAGCTTTCTTT
TRBV7-9	TRBJ1-2	TRBD1	-	15	CASSPWTGRDYGYSF	TGTGCCAGCAGCCCATGGACAGGAAGGGACTATGGCTACTCCTTC
TRBV5-1	TRBJ2-2	-	medium-sized	14	CASSSGADTGELFF	TGCGCCAGCAGCTCGGGAGCCGACACCGGGGAGCTGTTTTTT
TRBV7-2	TRBJ1-5	TRBD1	-	15	CASSPHDRGDQPQHF	TGTGCCAGCAGCCCTCACGACAGGGGTGATCAGCCCCAGCATTTT
TRBV2	TRBJ1-5	TRBD1	-	14	CASSGQGNNQPQHF	TGTGCCAGCAGTGGACAGGGGAACAATCAGCCCCAGCATTTT
TRBV5-6	TRBJ2-7	-	many	16	CASSLRRGWMEYEQYF	TGTGCCAGCAGCTTGAGGCGGGGATGGATGGAATACGAGCAGTACTTC
TRBV6-5	TRBJ1-2	-	-	13	CASSYGGLSGYTF	TGTGCCAGCAGTTACGGGGGGCTGAGTGGCTACACCTTC
TRBV9	TRBJ2-1	TRBD1	-	14	CASSGGQGIYEQFF	TGTGCCAGCAGCGGGGGACAGGGGATTTATGAGCAGTTCTTC
TRBV7-2	TRBJ2-5	-	-	14	CASSLATWEWSQYF	TGTGCCAGCAGCTTAGCGACCTGGGAATGGTCCCAGTACTTC
TRBV7-8	TRBJ2-5	-	medium-sized	15	CASKLQGIVWETQYF	TGTGCCAGCAAACTTCAGGGGATAGTGTGGGAGACCCAGTACTTC
TRBV5-6	TRBJ2-5	TRBD2	-	16	CASSATGAGAGETQYF	TGTGCCAGCAGCGCCACTGGGGCGGGAGCGGGGGAGACCCAGTACTTC
TRBV5-5	TRBJ2-7	TRBD1	-	20	CASSLGGRFVGTGRFHEQYF	TGTGCCAGCAGCTTGGGGGGTAGGTTCGTGGGGACAGGGCGTTTCCACGAGCAGTACTTC
TRBV19	TRBJ1-5	TRBD1	medium-sized	14	CASSDPTGNQPQHF	TGTGCCAGTAGTGATCCGACAGGGAATCAGCCCCAGCATTTT
TRBV5-1	TRBJ1-6	-	-	14	CASSDILDNSPLHF	TGCGCCAGCAGCGACATTTTAGATAATTCACCCCTCCACTTT
TRBV10-3	TRBJ2-7	-	-	12	CAISVDTSGQYF	TGTGCCATCAGTGTGGACACGTCCGGTCAGTACTTC
TRBV20-1	TRBJ2-2	TRBD1	once	16	CSARDPGTANTGELFF	TGCAGTGCTAGAGATCCCGGGACAGCGAACACCGGGGAGCTGTTTTTT
TRBV5-1	TRBJ2-7	TRBD2	-	15	CASSLVASGRNEQYF	TGCGCCAGCAGCTTGGTGGCTAGCGGGAGAAACGAGCAGTACTTC
TRBV15	TRBJ2-1	TRBD2	-	15	CATSNPAGGANEQFF	TGTGCCACCAGCAACCCAGCGGGAGGTGCCAATGAGCAGTTCTTC
TRBV20-1	TRBJ1-5	TRBD1	-	16	CSARDPGTGDNQPQHF	TGCAGTGCTAGAGACCCCGGGACAGGAGACAATCAGCCCCAGCATTTT
TRBV10-3	TRBJ2-7	-	-	15	CASSYQGHSSYEQYF	TGTGCCAGCAGTTACCAGGGACACAGCTCCTACGAGCAGTACTTC
TRBV7-2	TRBJ2-3	-	medium-sized	13	CASSFITTDTQYF	TGTGCCAGCAGCTTTATCACGACAGATACGCAGTATTTT
TRBV5-4	TRBJ2-2	TRBD2	-	16	CASSLASATRWGGLFF	TGTGCCAGCAGCTTGGCCTCCGCGACTAGATGGGGGGGGCTGTTTTTT
TRBV25-1	TRBJ1-4	-	-	14	CASDKGQYNEKLFF	TGTGCCAGCGATAAGGGGCAGTACAATGAAAAACTGTTTTTT
TRBV7-6	TRBJ2-7	-	-	13	CASSLNVAYEQYF	TGTGCCAGCAGCTTAAACGTTGCCTACGAGCAGTACTTC
TRBV5-1	TRBJ2-2	TRBD2	few	16	CASSLDSGRAAGELFF	TGCGCCAGCAGCTTGGACAGCGGGAGGGCCGCAGGGGAGCTGTTTTTT
TRBV15	TRBJ1-2	-	-	13	CATSRGTDYGYTF	TGTGCCACCAGCAGGGGGACCGACTATGGCTACACCTTC
TRBV29-1	TRBJ1-2	-	-	11	CSVRGQRSYTF	TGCAGCGTTAGAGGTCAGAGGAGCTATACCTTC
TRBV7-9	TRBJ2-2	-	-	13	CASSFERIGELFF	TGTGCCAGCAGCTTTGAACGGATCGGGGAGCTGTTTTTT
TRBV6-1	TRBJ1-2	-	-	13	CASKSKGIYGYPF	TGTGCCAGCAAAAGTAAAGGGATCTATGGCTACCCCTTC
TRBV5-1	TRBJ2-2	TRBD2	-	16	CASSLGLAGDTGELFF	TGCGCCAGCAGCCTCGGACTAGCGGGGGACACCGGGGAGCTGTTTTTT
TRBV28	TRBJ1-1	-	few	14	CASSSGVLGREAFF	TGTGCCAGCAGTTCTGGGGTGTTGGGTCGTGAAGCTTTCTTT
TRBV9	TRBJ1-3	-	-	14	CASSPRNSGNTIYF	TGTGCCAGCAGCCCGAGGAACTCTGGAAACACCATATATTTT
TRBV20-1	TRBJ2-1	TRBD2	many	14	CSAHLAGGTDEQFF	TGCAGTGCTCATCTAGCGGGGGGGACCGATGAGCAGTTCTTC